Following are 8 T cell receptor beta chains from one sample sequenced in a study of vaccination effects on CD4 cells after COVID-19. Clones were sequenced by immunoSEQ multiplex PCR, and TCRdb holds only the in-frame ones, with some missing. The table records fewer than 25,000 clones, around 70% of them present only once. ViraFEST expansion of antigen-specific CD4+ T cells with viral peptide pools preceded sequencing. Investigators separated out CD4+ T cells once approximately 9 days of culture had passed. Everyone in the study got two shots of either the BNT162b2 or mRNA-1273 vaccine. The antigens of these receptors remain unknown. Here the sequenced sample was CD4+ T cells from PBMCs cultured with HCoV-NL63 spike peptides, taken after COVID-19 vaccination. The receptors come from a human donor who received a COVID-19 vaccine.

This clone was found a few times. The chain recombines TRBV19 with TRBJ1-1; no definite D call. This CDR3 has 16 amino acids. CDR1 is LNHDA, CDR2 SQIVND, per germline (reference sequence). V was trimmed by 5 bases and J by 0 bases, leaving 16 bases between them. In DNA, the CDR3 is TGTGCCAGTAGTGACGGTCTCCGAGGAATGAACACTGAAGCTTTCTTT. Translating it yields CASSDGLRGMNTEAFF. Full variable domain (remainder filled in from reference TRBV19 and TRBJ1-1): DGGITQSPKYLFRKEGQNVTLSCEQNLNHDAMYWYRQDPGQGLRLIYYSQIVNDFQKGDIAEGYSVSREKKESFPLTVTSAQKNPTAFYLCASSDGLRGMNTEAFFGQGTRLTVV.

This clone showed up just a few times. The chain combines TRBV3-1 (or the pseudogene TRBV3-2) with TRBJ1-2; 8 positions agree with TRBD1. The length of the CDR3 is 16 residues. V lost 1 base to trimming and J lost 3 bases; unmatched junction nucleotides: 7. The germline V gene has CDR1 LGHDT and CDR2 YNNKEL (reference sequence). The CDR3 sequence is CASSQGGTGKHYGYTF. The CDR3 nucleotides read TGTGCCAGCAGCCAAGGCGGGACAGGAAAACACTATGGCTACACCTTC.

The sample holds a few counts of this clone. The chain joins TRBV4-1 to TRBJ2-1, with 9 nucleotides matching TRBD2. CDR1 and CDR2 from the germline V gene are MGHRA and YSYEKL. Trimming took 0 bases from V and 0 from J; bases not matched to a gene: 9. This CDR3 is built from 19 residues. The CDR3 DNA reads TGCGCCAGCAGCCAAGACCCGGCGGGAGGGATTAGCTCCTACAATGAGCAGTTCTTC. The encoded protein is CASSQDPAGGISSYNEQFF.

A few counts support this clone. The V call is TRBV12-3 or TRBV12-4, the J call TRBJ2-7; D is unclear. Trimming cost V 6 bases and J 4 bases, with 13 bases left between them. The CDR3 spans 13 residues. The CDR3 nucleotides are TGTGCCAGCAGCTCAATGATGGGTTACGAGCAGTACTTC. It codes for CASSSMMGYEQYF.

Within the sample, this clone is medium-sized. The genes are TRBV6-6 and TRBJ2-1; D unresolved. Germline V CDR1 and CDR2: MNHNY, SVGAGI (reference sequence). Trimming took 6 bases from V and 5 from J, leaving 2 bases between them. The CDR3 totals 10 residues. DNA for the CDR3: TGTGCCAGCAGAGACAATGAGCAGTTCTTC. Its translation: CASRDNEQFF.

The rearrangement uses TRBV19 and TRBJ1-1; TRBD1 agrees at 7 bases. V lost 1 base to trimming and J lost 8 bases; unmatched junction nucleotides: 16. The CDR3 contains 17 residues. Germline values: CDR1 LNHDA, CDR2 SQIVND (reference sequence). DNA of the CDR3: TGTGCCAGTAGTATAGGGACAGGTGCAATCCCAGACCCGGAAGCTTTCTTT. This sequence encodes CASSIGTGAIPDPEAFF.

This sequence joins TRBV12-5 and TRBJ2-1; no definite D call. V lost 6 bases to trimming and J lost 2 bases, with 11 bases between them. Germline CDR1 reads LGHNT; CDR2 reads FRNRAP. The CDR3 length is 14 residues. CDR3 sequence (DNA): TGTGCTAGTGGCCAAAGTCGAGCCTACAATGAGCAGTTCTTC. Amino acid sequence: CASGQSRAYNEQFF.

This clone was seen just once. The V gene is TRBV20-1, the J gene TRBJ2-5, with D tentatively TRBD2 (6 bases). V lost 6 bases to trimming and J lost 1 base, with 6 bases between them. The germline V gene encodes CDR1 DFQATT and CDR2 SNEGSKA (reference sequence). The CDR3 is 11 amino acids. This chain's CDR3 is CSAGGQETQYF. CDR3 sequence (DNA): TGCAGTGCGGGGGGCCAAGAGACCCAGTACTTC.